This T cell receptor beta chain was captured by sequencing in a study of identical twins. General study points: It was possible that invariant MAIT and iNKT cells partly confounded the zero-insertion analyses.

This clonotype was observed many times. Its cognate antigen is unknown. A single record per CDR3 protein comes from TCRdb applying MiXCR to the 5' RACE reads. The sample lists a few hundred thousand distinct CDR3 sequences, about 8.3% seen once, with about 3% in the top ten. The CDR3 covers 16 residues. V lost 6 bases and J lost 0; bases outside the gene matches: 9. These sequences were also reported in another study, on yellow fever vaccine responses in identical twins.

This receptor was identified in a woman between 18 and 30 years old in good health. Sequencing was performed on CD8+ T cells sorted from blood. This chain links TRBV12-3 or TRBV12-4 with TRBJ2-7, with 9 bases that match TRBD1. The CDR3 DNA sequence: TGTGCCAGCAGCATCGGACAGGGGCTTAGCTCCTACGAGCAGTACTTC. This gives the protein CASSIGQGLSSYEQYF.